Listed here are 2 T cell receptor beta chains from one sample, sequenced in a study of CD8+ T cells in alopecia areata. In each case, RNA was isolated and then reverse transcribed into cDNA as the sequencing template. Repertoires were generated with immunoSEQ multiplex PCR, while TCRdb's copy carries only in-frame clones and drops some. The table records 200,000 or so clones, 58% of them present only once. Treatment given: oral pan-JAK inhibitor, 5-10 mg twice daily. The input for sequencing was CD4+ T cells sorted from blood, taken at week 24, from a patient treated with tofacitinib. The source is a human donor with alopecia areata.

This clone was counted between two and nine times. This chain joins TRBV5-1 and TRBJ2-6; D is tentatively TRBD1 or TRBD2 (5 bases each). The V and J ends lost 2 bases and 2 bases respectively, with 8 bases between them. This CDR3 spans 15 amino acids. CDR1 and CDR2 from the germline V gene are SGHRS and YFSETQ. The chain's CDR3 is CASSFRGAGANVLTF. The CDR3 DNA follows: TGCGCCAGCAGCTTCAGAGGGGCTGGGGCCAACGTCCTGACTTTC.

This rearrangement joins TRBV10-3 to TRBJ1-1; D is unclear. Germline values: CDR1 ENHRY, CDR2 SYGVKD. The germline V and J ends were trimmed by 3 bases and 1 base, with 9 bases remaining between them. The CDR3 spans 14 residues. In DNA, the CDR3 is TGTGCCATCAGTGAAGAACTCTCGAACACTGAAGCTTTCTTT. Translated: CAISEELSNTEAFF.